The clone carrying this T cell receptor (beta chain) was picked up a small number of times. Trimming removed 0 bases from V and 4 bases from J, with 10 bases in between. Germline V gene lookup returns CDR1 SGHRS and CDR2 YFSETQ. The CDR3 covers 14 residues. The data stem from a study of blood T cell repertoires in COVID-19. Background on the study: Acute and convalescent COVID-19 samples came from the United States, Italy and Spain. T cells, B-cell-depleted T cells, or PBMCs provided the cDNA or gDNA that served as material.

Authors' analysis steps: Reference gene primer amplification yielded estimated nucleated cell counts. Assay: immunoSEQ multiplex PCR; the TCRdb copy retains only in-frame clones and omits some. V and J calls and clone size are given by that table; D and trimming were obtained from the DNA. The data show just over 90,000 clones, about 80% seen once. Material for sequencing was peripheral blood. The chain recombines TRBV5-1 with TRBJ1-1; D uncertain. This sequence originates from a man aged 70-80 years with acute or convalescent COVID-19. The CDR3 sequence is CASSLGPEGTEAFF. CDR3 DNA: TGCGCCAGCAGCTTGGGCCCGGAGGGCACTGAAGCTTTCTTT.